The entry below describes one T cell receptor beta chain. Antigen unknown. The data belong to a study of CD8 T cells in ankylosing spondylitis. V dropped 6 bases and J dropped 3 bases, with 14 bases sitting between them. This CDR3 has 13 residues. Germline-derived CDR1 and CDR2 are SQVTM and ANQGSEA. Making the TCR beta libraries involved quantitative 5'-RACE with molecular barcodes. TCRdb called the 5' RACE reads again in MiXCR, with one record for every CDR3 protein. Of under 450,000 distinct CDR3 sequences in the sample, 20% to 25% were seen once. Study-level findings and limits: The study identified a TCR beta motif of roughly eight highly homologous variants that appeared characteristic of ankylosing spondylitis blood. In ankylosing spondylitis patients, matched synovial fluid reportedly showed significant enrichment of disease-linked clones.

This TCR was recovered from a male donor with ankylosing spondylitis or in good health (not recorded which). The source material was blood, either unsorted or a sorted T cell fraction (not recorded which). This chain joins TRBV29-1 and TRBJ1-1; perhaps TRBD1 as D (5 bases). The DNA of the CDR3 is TGCAGCGTCGGGGCGGGTTTCGACACTGAAGCTTTCTTT. It codes for CSVGAGFDTEAFF. The complete variable domain, with remaining parts taken from reference TRBV29-1 and TRBJ1-1, reads SAVISQKPSRDICQRGTSLTIQCQVDSQVTMMFWYRQQPGQSLTLIATANQGSEATYESGFVIDKFPISRPNLTFSTLTVSNMSPEDSSIYLCSVGAGFDTEAFFGQGTRLTVV.